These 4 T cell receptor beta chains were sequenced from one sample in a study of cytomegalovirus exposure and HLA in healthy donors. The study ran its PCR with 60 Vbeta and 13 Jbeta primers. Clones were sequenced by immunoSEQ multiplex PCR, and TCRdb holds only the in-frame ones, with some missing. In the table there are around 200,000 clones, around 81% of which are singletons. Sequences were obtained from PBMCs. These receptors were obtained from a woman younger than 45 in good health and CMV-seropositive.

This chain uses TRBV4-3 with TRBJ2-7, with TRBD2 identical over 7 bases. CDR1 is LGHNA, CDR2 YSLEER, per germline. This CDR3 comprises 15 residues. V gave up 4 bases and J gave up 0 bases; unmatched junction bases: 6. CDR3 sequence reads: CASSLLAESSYEQYF. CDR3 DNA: TGCGCCAGCAGCCTTCTAGCGGAGAGCTCCTACGAGCAGTACTTC.

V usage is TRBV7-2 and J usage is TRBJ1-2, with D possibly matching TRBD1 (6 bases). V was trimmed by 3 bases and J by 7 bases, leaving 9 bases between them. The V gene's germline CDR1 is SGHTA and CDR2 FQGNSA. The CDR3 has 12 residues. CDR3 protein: CASSFRTVGYTF. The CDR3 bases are TGTGCCAGCAGCTTTCGGACAGTTGGCTACACCTTC.

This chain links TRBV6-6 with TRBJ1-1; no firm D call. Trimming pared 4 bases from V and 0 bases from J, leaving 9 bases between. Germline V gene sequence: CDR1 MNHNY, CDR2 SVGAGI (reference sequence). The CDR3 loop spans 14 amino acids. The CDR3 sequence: CASSSPDVNTEAFF. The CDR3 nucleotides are TGTGCCAGCAGTTCCCCAGATGTGAACACTGAAGCTTTCTTT.

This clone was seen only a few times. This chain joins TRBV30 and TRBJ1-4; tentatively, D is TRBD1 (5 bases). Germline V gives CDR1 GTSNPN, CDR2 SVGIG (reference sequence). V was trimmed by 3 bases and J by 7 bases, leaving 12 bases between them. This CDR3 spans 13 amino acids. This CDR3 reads CAWSQGLGEKLFF. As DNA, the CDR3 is TGTGCCTGGAGCCAGGGCCTTGGTGAAAAACTGTTTTTT.